This TCR beta chain was retrieved from a study of blood T cells in healthy people across ages. The second PCR ran about 7 to 12 cycles with a sample-barcoded 5' primer and J-beta primers. TCRdb processed the 5' RACE reads anew with MiXCR; each CDR3 protein has one entry. The repertoire holds about 760,000 distinct CDR3 sequences, around three fifths seen once, with roughly 25% in the top ten. In this sample, this clonotype turned up a few times. The CDR3 loop spans 14 amino acids. CDR1 is SQVTM and CDR2 is ANQGSEA in the germline V gene. Trimming stripped 2 bases from V and 2 bases from J, with 13 bases between.

This clonotype was obtained from a man in his forties in good health. The chain has TRBV29-1 and TRBJ2-7, with D perhaps TRBD2 (5 bases). Sequenced material: blood. The CDR3 DNA sequence: TGCAGCGTTGAACCCCTGGGAGAGACCTACGAGCAGTACTTC. Amino acids: CSVEPLGETYEQYF.